The 8 T cell receptor beta chains below all came from one sample that was sequenced in a study of shared clonotypes between healthy human individuals. Method: immunoSEQ multiplex PCR; TCRdb's copy keeps in-frame clones and lacks some. The data contain over 2 million clones, approximately 94% of them seen just once; the ten biggest clones take up about 1.1%. Positively selected for CCR7, the CD45RO-negative cells used as naive CD8 cells excluded terminally differentiated effector memory CD45RA+ cells. Sequenced material: naive CD8+ T cells sorted from blood. These receptors all come from a man aged 18 to 29 in good health.

The V and J genes are TRBV30 and TRBJ1-2, with TRBD1 matching 7 bases. V gave up 5 bases and J gave up 5 bases; unmatched junction bases: 14. The CDR3 is 15 amino acids. CDR1 is GTSNPN, CDR2 SVGIG, per germline (reference sequence). The CDR3 here is CAWGGSGQPIYGYTF. CDR3 DNA sequence: TGTGCCTGGGGGGGGTCGGGACAGCCAATTTATGGCTACACCTTC.

The chain combines TRBV28 with TRBJ1-1; TRBD1 agrees at 7 bases. Trimming removed 8 bases from V and 4 bases from J; junction bases left unmatched: 7. Per germline, CDR1 MDHEN and CDR2 SYDVKM. This CDR3 has 13 residues. CDR3: CASFEGAGTEAFF. The CDR3 nucleotides read TGTGCCAGCTTCGAGGGGGCCGGCACTGAAGCTTTCTTT.

The table lists this clone with a few counts. Other nucleotide sequences in the sample specify the same CDR3. J is TRBJ1-2 and V is TRBV6-5; perhaps TRBD1 as D (5 bases). The CDR3 contains 14 residues. Per germline, CDR1 MNHEY and CDR2 SVGAGI. The ends were cut back, 0 bases at V and 2 bases at J, with 7 bases in the middle. CDR3 loop: CASSYSEGNYGYTF. CDR3 nucleotides: TGTGCCAGCAGTTACTCCGAGGGGAACTATGGCTACACCTTC.

This clone has more than one count but fewer than ten. The sample holds other DNA sequences that translate to the same CDR3. In DNA form, the CDR3 reads TGCAGTGCTGGCGGCGGCTACGAGCAGTACTTC. This codes for CSAGGGYEQYF. V usage is TRBV20-1 and J usage is TRBJ2-7; D is undetermined. V was trimmed by 5 bases and J by 3 bases, leaving 8 bases between them. CDR1 and CDR2 (germline): DFQATT, SNEGSKA (reference sequence). The CDR3 totals 11 residues.

The chain combines TRBV4-3 with TRBJ2-3; 7 nucleotides line up with TRBD2. The junction had 9 bases not matched to a gene; V was cut back by 0 bases and J by 0 bases. From germline, CDR1 is LGHNA and CDR2 YSLEER. The CDR3 extends over 18 amino acids. As DNA, the CDR3 is TGCGCCAGCAGCCAAGATTTGGGGGGGACTATCAGCACAGATACGCAGTATTTT. Translating it yields CASSQDLGGTISTDTQYF.

The V and J genes are TRBV11-2 and TRBJ1-2; 7 positions agree with TRBD1. Germline loops: CDR1 SGHAT, CDR2 FQNNGV. This CDR3 contains 17 residues. J was trimmed by 6 bases and V by 1 base; bases with no gene match: 14. The CDR3 protein is CASSLAGRARGEDGYTF. The CDR3 DNA sequence: TGTGCCAGCAGCTTAGCAGGGAGGGCCAGGGGGGAAGATGGCTACACCTTC.

The chain joins TRBV9 to TRBJ2-2, with unresolved D. The germline CDR1 and CDR2 sequences are SGDLS and YYNGEE. V was shortened by 3 bases and J by 6 bases, with 9 bases between the two germline ends. The CDR3 has 13 residues. CDR3 coding DNA: TGTGCCAGCAGCGAAACATGGCCCGGGGAGCTGTTTTTT. Residues: CASSETWPGELFF.

The chain is built from TRBV27 and TRBJ2-7, with unresolved D. Germline-derived CDR1 and CDR2 are MNHEY and SMNVEV (reference sequence). Trimming took off 4 bases at V and 3 bases at J, with 19 bases between the two ends. This CDR3 has 16 residues. CDR3 sequence (DNA): TGTGCCAGCAGTTCGAAAATCGACTCGGGCGGCTACGAGCAGTACTTC. This encodes CASSSKIDSGGYEQYF.